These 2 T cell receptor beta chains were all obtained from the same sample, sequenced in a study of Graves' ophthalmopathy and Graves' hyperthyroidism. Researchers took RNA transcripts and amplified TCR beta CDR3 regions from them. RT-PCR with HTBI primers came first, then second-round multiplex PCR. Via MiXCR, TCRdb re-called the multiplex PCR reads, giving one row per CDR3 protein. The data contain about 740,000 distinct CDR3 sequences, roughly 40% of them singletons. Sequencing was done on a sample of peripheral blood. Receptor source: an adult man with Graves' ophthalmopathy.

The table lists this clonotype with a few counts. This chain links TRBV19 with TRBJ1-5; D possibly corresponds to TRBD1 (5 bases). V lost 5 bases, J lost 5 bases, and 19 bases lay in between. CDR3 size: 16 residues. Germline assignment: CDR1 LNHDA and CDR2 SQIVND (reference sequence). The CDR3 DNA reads TGTGCCAGTAGTCGCTCCCGACAGAACAGGCATCAGCCCCAGCATTTT. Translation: CASSRSRQNRHQPQHF. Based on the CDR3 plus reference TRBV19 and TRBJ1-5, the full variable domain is DGGITQSPKYLFRKEGQNVTLSCEQNLNHDAMYWYRQDPGQGLRLIYYSQIVNDFQKGDIAEGYSVSREKKESFPLTVTSAQKNPTAFYLCASSRSRQNRHQPQHFGDGTRLSIL.

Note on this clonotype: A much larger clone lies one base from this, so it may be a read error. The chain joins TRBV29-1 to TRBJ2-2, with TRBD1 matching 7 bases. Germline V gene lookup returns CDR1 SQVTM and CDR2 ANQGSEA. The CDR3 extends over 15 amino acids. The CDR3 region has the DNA TGCAGCGCGCTATCAGGGGGAAAGGGCACCGGGGAGCTGCTTTTT. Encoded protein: CSALSGGKGTGELLF.